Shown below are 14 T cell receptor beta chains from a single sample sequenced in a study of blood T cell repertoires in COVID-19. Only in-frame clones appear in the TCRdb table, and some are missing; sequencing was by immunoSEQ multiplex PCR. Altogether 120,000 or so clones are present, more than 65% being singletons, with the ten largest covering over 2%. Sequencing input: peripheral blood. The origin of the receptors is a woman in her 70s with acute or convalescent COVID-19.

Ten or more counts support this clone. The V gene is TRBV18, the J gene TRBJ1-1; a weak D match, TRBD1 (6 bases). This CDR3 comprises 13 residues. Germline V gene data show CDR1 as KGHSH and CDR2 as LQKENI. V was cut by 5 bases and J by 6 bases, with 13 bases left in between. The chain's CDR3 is CASSEGGGPEAFF. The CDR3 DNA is TGTGCCAGCTCAGAAGGGGGGGGACCTGAAGCTTTCTTT.

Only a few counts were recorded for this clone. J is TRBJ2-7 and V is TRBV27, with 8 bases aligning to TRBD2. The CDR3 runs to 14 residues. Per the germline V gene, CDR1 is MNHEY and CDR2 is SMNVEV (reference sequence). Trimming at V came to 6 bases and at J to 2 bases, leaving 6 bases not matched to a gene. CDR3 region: CASRYSGKAYEQYF. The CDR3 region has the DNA TGTGCCAGCAGATATAGCGGGAAAGCCTACGAGCAGTACTTC.

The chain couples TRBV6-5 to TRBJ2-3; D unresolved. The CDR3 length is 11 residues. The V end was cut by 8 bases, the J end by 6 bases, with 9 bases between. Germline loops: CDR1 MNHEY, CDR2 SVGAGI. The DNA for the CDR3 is TGTGCCAGCTCGGTCCTTGATACGCAGTATTTT. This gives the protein CASSVLDTQYF.

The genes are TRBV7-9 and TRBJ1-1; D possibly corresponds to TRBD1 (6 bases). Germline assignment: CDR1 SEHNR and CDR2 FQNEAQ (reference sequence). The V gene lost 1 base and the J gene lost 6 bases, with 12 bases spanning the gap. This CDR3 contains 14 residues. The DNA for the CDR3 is TGTGCCAGCAGCTTAGTCCCGGGACAAGCTGAAGCTTTCTTT. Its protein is CASSLVPGQAEAFF.

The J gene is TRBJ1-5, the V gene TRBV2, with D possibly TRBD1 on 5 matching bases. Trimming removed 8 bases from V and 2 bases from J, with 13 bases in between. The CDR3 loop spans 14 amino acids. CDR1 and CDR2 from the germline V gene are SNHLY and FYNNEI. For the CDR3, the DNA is TGTGCCAGCCTCAGGGATGGTGGCAATCAGCCCCAGCATTTT. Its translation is CASLRDGGNQPQHF.

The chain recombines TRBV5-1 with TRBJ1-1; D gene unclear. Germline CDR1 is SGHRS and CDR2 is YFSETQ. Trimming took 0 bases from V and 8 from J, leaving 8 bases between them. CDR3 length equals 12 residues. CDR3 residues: CASSLDSREAFF. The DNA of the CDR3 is TGCGCCAGCAGCTTGGACAGCAGAGAAGCTTTCTTT.

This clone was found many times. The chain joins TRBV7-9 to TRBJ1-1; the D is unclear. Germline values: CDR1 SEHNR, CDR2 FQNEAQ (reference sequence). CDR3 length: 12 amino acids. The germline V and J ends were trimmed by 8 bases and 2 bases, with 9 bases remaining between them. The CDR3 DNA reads TGTGCCAGCGCCTCAGGAAACACTGAAGCTTTCTTT. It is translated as CASASGNTEAFF.

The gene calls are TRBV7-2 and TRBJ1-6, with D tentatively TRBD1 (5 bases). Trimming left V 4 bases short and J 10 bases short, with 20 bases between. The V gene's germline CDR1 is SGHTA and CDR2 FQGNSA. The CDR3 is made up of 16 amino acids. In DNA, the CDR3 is TGTGCCAGCAGCTACCCAGGGTTGGGCACGGCGTCACCCCTCCACTTT. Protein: CASSYPGLGTASPLHF.

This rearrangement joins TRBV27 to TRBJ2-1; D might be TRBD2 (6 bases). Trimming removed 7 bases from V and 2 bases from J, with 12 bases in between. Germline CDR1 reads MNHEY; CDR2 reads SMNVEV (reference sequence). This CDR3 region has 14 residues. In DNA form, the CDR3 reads TGTGCCAGCATGGGTTGGGGGGCCTACAATGAGCAGTTCTTC. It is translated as CASMGWGAYNEQFF.

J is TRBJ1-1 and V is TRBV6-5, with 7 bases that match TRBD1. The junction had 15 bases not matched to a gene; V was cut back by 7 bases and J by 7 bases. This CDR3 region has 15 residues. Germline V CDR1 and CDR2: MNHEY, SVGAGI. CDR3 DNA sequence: TGTGCCAGCAAAAGGGGCGAGACAGGGAAAAATGAAGCTTTCTTT. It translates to CASKRGETGKNEAFF.

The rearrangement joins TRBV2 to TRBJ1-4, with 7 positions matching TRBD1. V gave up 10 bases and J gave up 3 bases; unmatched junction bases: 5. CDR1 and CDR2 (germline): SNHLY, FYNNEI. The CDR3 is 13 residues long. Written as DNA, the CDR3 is TGTGCCACCGCGACAGGGCCTAATGAAAAACTGTTTTTT. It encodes CATATGPNEKLFF.

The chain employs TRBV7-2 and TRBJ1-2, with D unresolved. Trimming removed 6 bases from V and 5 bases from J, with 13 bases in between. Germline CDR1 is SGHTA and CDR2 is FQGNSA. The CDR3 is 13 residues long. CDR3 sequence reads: CASSGGGRYGYTF. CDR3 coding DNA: TGTGCCAGCAGTGGAGGAGGGAGGTATGGCTACACCTTC.

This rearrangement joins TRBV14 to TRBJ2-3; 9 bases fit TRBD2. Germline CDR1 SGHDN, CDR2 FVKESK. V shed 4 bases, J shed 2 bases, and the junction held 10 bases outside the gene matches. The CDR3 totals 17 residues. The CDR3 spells CASSPSFEREVTDTQYF. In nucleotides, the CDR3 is TGTGCCAGCAGCCCCTCCTTTGAGCGGGAGGTCACAGATACGCAGTATTTT. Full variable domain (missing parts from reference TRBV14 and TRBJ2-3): EAGVTQFPSHSVIEKGQTVTLRCDPISGHDNLYWYRRVMGKEIKFLLHFVKESKQDESGMPNNRFLAERTGGTYSTLKVQPAELEDSGVYFCASSPSFEREVTDTQYFGPGTRLTVL.

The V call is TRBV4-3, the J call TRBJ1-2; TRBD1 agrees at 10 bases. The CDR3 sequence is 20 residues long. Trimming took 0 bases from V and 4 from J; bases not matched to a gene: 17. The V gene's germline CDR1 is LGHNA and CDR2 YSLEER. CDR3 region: CASSQEDFRGQGPLSYGYTF. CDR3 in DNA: TGCGCCAGCAGCCAAGAAGACTTCCGGGGACAGGGGCCCCTTAGCTATGGCTACACCTTC.